Many counts were recorded for the clone carrying this T cell receptor (beta chain). Its antigen is undetermined. Sequencing used immunoSEQ multiplex PCR; TCRdb keeps in-frame clones, though not all of them. The table includes about 1 million clones, more than 60% detected once. In germline, CDR1 is SEHNR, CDR2 FQNEAQ (reference sequence). The length of the CDR3 is 13 residues. V dropped 6 bases and J dropped 10; count of bases not matched to a gene: 6. The data stem from a study of shared clonotypes between healthy human individuals. Study information: Each donor contributed plates that comprised three CD4 naive, three CD4 memory, two CD8 naive and one CD8 memory.

Findings and caveats of the study: For naive CD4 cells, roughly 5% of clonotypes were shared across a few donors.

The V gene is TRBV7-9, the J gene TRBJ2-1; TRBD2 matches 10 bases. The source material was memory CD4+ T cells sorted from blood. Subset here: CD45RA-negative fraction. The origin of this receptor is a man younger than 30 in good health. The CDR3 DNA is TGTGCCAGCAGACAGCGGGGGGGCCTGGAGCAGTTCTTC. Translation: CASRQRGGLEQFF.